This T cell receptor beta chain stems from a study of a mutant IDH1 vaccine in newly diagnosed glioma (dated by TCRdb to the early 2020s). Concerning the study at large: Vaccination began 4-6 weeks after radiotherapy alone, or alongside temozolomide cycles in the chemotherapy-containing groups. Visit V12 was the week-35 safety follow-up and visit V13 was the week-47 end of study. For exploratory analyses, longitudinal TCRB deep sequencing was carried out in 25 treated patients wherever samples were available. Before enrollment, most patients had been given radiochemotherapy with temozolomide as standard therapy, while the rest had received either radiotherapy alone or temozolomide alone. Six visits were used for peripheral blood collection: V03 (baseline), V05, V07, V10, V12 and V13. The roughly 33 treated patients were around 62% male and around 40% female, with a mean age of approximately 40 years.

Explained via the paper, the time point label denotes: week 47, end of study. Each vaccine dose, consisting of 300 ug of a 20-mer mutant IDH1 peptide in Montanide, was administered subcutaneously with topical imiquimod. Patients were given eight vaccinations, in weeks 1, 3, 5, 7, 11, 15, 19 and 23, which matched visits V03 through V10. All donors had newly diagnosed IDH1-mutant astrocytomas of WHO grade 3 or 4 that showed loss of nuclear ATRX. The samples were drawn from NOA16, a multicentre, single-arm, open-label phase I trial in Germany that tested a mutant IDH1 peptide vaccine in humans for the first time. Genomic DNA for TCRB sequencing was extracted from EDTA blood using the DNeasy Blood and Tissue Kit. From the cysteine through the phenylalanine, the CDR3 covers 16 amino acids. Of the read, only the CDR3 DNA is kept; its 48 bases are in frame from base 1. The V and J ends are trimmed by 5 bases and 1 base, leaving 17 bases between them. The germline V gene (reference sequence) gives CDR1 as WNHNN and CDR2 as SYGVQD.

This clone was recorded a few times. What this receptor recognizes is not known. Per-base quality was not reported, and no clone a single base away is much larger than it. To prepare the library, the immunoSEQ multiplex PCR assay was applied. Rearranged TCR beta chain sequences were amplified using the hsTCRB Kit according to the manufacturer's protocol. TCRB libraries were sequenced on an Illumina MiSeq. Per the original workflow: The kit vendor's proprietary platform handled demultiplexing, trimming and gene mapping. TCRdb re-hosts the immuneACCESS table, in-frame sequences only. Its copies lack some clones; in the studies checked, an unresolved V gene accounts for under half of them, and the cause for the rest is not known. The V and J calls and clone size were taken over from that table, and D and trimming were inferred from the DNA. The table for this sample lists fewer than 55,000 clones; about 61% of them were counted only once. The biggest ten clones account for around 4.8% of the sample.

Points the paper makes about the study in general: Pseudoprogression appeared unrelated to alterations in the top peripheral T cell clonotypes detected by TCRB sequencing. It was noted by the authors that analyses of patient blood samples could not be reproduced owing to sample limitations. Vaccine-induced immune responses across multiple MHC alleles were detected in around 92% of patients. Selection of PBMC samples for TCRB deep sequencing was based on availability.

Here the sequenced sample was peripheral blood mononuclear cells (PBMCs), taken from a glioma patient whose treatment included an IDH1 peptide vaccine. The clonotype originates from a man in his forties or fifties with glioma. Some clones in this sample may be carry-over from other donors' samples. This chain joins TRBV10-1 to TRBJ1-1; no D gene can be assigned with confidence. The CDR3 corresponds to CASSLISDPWNTEAFF. The sequenced DNA: TGCGCCAGCAGTTTGATCTCAGACCCGTGGAACACTGAAGCTTTCTTT.